The 8 T cell receptor beta chains below come from one sample, sequenced in a study of T cell changes during pregnancy in multiple sclerosis. Only in-frame clones appear in the TCRdb table, and some are missing; sequencing was by immunoSEQ multiplex PCR. The data contain 40,000 to 50,000 clones, about 88% of them singletons. The source material was CD4+ T cells from peripheral blood mononuclear cells, sampled in the first trimester of pregnancy. The receptors were sampled from a female donor with multiple sclerosis, enrolled in a pregnancy study.

The CDR3: CASSQVGDLQFF. CDR3 bases: TGTGCCAGCAGCCAAGTGGGGGACTTACAGTTCTTC. The V and J genes are TRBV14 and TRBJ2-1; tentative D call: TRBD2 (6 bases). This CDR3 spans 12 amino acids. Germline lookup yields CDR1 SGHDN and CDR2 FVKESK. V lost 1 base and J lost 13, with 11 bases in between.

The genes are TRBV7-9 and TRBJ2-2; TRBD2 matches at 13 bases. With 5 bases clipped from V and 0 bases from J, the junction kept 6 bases outside the gene matches. The germline CDR1 and CDR2 sequences are SEHNR and FQNEAQ (reference sequence). This CDR3 has 18 residues. The CDR3 nucleotides read TGTGCCAGCAGCCAAAGACTAGCGGGAGGTACGAACACCGGGGAGCTGTTTTTT. Translated: CASSQRLAGGTNTGELFF.

The chain carries TRBV7-3 and TRBJ2-5; 8 bases fit TRBD1. V dropped 1 base and J dropped 4; count of bases not matched to a gene: 8. The CDR3 runs to 16 residues. CDR1 and CDR2 from the germline V gene are SGHTA and FQGTGA. The CDR3 reads CASSLNSRGQSETQYF. The CDR3 DNA follows: TGTGCCAGCAGCTTAAACTCCAGGGGGCAATCAGAGACCCAGTACTTC.

The J gene is TRBJ1-1, the V gene TRBV30; perhaps TRBD1 as D (6 bases). Looked up from germline, CDR1 is GTSNPN and CDR2 is SVGIG (reference sequence). Deletions cut 4 bases from V and 1 base from J, with 10 bases between. The CDR3 has 13 residues. CDR3: CAWIGQPNTEAFF. As DNA, the CDR3 is TGTGCCTGGATAGGACAGCCGAACACTGAAGCTTTCTTT.

This sequence joins TRBV5-1 and TRBJ2-3, with 10 nucleotides matching TRBD2. The V gene end was trimmed by 5 bases and the J gene end by 3 bases; junction bases not matched to a gene: 15. The length of the CDR3 is 18 residues. Germline assignment: CDR1 SGHRS and CDR2 YFSETQ. The CDR3 DNA reads as TGCGCCAGCAGGCTTGGAGCGGGAGGGTTCCAGGGGACAGATACGCAGTATTTT. Its translation is CASRLGAGGFQGTDTQYF.

The V gene is TRBV1, the J gene TRBJ1-3. TRBV1 is described as a pseudogene. The CDR3 covers 15 residues. DNA for the CDR3: TGCACCAGGGAGGGCGGTCTCCCCTCTGGAAACACCATATATTTT. It codes for CTREGGLPSGNTIYF.

The chain is built from TRBV6-5 and TRBJ2-3; TRBD1 aligns across 7 bases. The CDR3 has 16 residues. The J segment lost 0 bases and the V segment lost 0 bases, leaving 3 bases of the junction unmatched. Per germline, CDR1 MNHEY and CDR2 SVGAGI. This chain's CDR3 is CASSYSGQASTDTQYF. CDR3 in DNA: TGTGCCAGCAGTTACTCCGGACAGGCTAGCACAGATACGCAGTATTTT.

V usage is TRBV19 and J usage is TRBJ1-4, with TRBD1 matching over 7 bases. V gave up 5 bases and J gave up 5 bases; unmatched junction bases: 8. Germline values: CDR1 LNHDA, CDR2 SQIVND (reference sequence). The CDR3 totals 15 residues. The CDR3 is CASSPGTVPNEKLFF. The CDR3 DNA follows: TGTGCCAGTAGTCCCGGGACAGTACCAAATGAAAAACTGTTTTTT.